These 7 T cell receptor beta chains were all obtained from the same sample, sequenced in a study of blood T cells in healthy people across ages. The authors ran a second PCR of roughly 6 to 12 cycles using a sample-barcoded 5' primer and a J-beta primer mix. A single record per CDR3 protein comes from TCRdb applying MiXCR to the 5' RACE reads. The repertoire holds some 1 million distinct CDR3 sequences, with around 43% as singletons. The sequenced sample was blood. The receptors stem from a woman aged 55-75 years in good health.

This chain connects TRBV20-1 to TRBJ2-1; 11 nucleotides align to TRBD2. Germline V gene lookup returns CDR1 DFQATT and CDR2 SNEGSKA (reference sequence). The CDR3 spans 19 residues. V shed 3 bases and J 0 bases; nucleotides not matched to a gene: 13. CDR3 sequence: CSASAGLAGPVSSYNEQFF. The DNA for the CDR3 is TGCAGTGCTAGCGCCGGACTAGCGGGCCCCGTAAGCTCCTACAATGAGCAGTTCTTC.

In the case of this clonotype: This may be a read error, as it is one base from a much larger clone. The rearrangement joins TRBV15 to TRBJ2-5, with a weak D call TRBD2 (5 bases). V was shortened by 4 bases and J by 4 bases, with 10 bases between the two germline ends. The CDR3 runs to 13 residues. Germline V gene data show CDR1 as LNHNV and CDR2 as YYDKDF (reference sequence). The CDR3 is CATSNLAGETQYF. DNA for the CDR3: TGTGCCACCAGCAACCTGGCGGGAGAGACCCAGTACTTC.

Comments on this clonotype: At one of its ends the junction is not consistent with the germline gene, which may arise from a read error. The rearrangement uses TRBV6-5 and TRBJ1-1; D possibly corresponds to TRBD1 (6 bases). The CDR3 length is 14 residues. In germline, CDR1 is MNHEY, CDR2 SVGAGI. CDR3 coding DNA: TGTGCCGGCAGTTATAAACGGGGGGCATCTGAAGCTTTCTTT. It specifies CAGSYKRGASEAFF.

This chain links TRBV12-3 or TRBV12-4 with TRBJ2-1; 7 bases match TRBD2. Germline trimming cut 2 bases from V and 0 bases from J; bases unmatched to any gene: 1. CDR3 length equals 15 residues. The CDR3, as DNA: TGTGCCAGCAGTTTAAGGACTAGCTCCTACAATGAGCAGTTCTTC. This gives the protein CASSLRTSSYNEQFF.

Comments on this clonotype: At one end, the junction sequence differs from germline, possibly due to a read error. This chain uses TRBV20-1 with TRBJ2-7, with TRBD1 as a possible D gene (7 bases). The CDR3 has 13 amino acids. The germline V gene encodes CDR1 DFQATT and CDR2 SNEGSKA (reference sequence). The CDR3 reads CSAQTGDSYGQYF. Written as DNA, the CDR3 is TGCAGTGCACAAACAGGGGACTCCTACGGGCAGTACTTC.

The V call is TRBV3-1, the J call TRBJ2-3, with 11 bases aligning to TRBD2. The ends lost 4 bases at V and 5 bases at J; junction bases unmatched: 5. This CDR3 comprises 15 residues. Per the germline V gene, CDR1 is LGHDT and CDR2 is YNNKEL (reference sequence). The CDR3 DNA reads TGTGCCAGCAGCCTACTAGCGGGAGCGAAAGATACGCAGTATTTT. Translation gives CASSLLAGAKDTQYF.

The gene calls are TRBV12-3 or TRBV12-4 and TRBJ2-3; 8 bases agree with TRBD2. The junction had 8 bases not matched to a gene; V was cut back by 4 bases and J by 2 bases. CDR3 length: 16 amino acids. Written as DNA, the CDR3 is TGTGCCAGCAGTTCTACTAGCGGAGGGGCCACAGATACGCAGTATTTT. Translating gives CASSSTSGGATDTQYF.